What follows describes a single TCR beta chain. The antigen this receptor binds is unknown. Per-base quality was not reported, and no clone a single base away is much larger than it. Participants in the prospective study were enrolled through a virtual design, were aged about 18 to 100 years, and lived in fewer than 30 United States geographic areas. To assign participants to cohorts, the prospective study relied on clinical history that participants themselves reported in a screening survey and a study questionnaire. Recovered participants in ImmuneRACE Cohort 3 were defined as having two consecutive negative NP/OP PCR tests, clearance from a healthcare professional, or resolution of symptoms. Mobile phlebotomists in the prospective study collected whole blood, serum and a nasopharyngeal or oropharyngeal swab from every participant. Participants in the prospective study had the option to provide additional blood draws and questionnaires over an approximately 2-month period. Before DNA extraction, prospective study blood samples were shipped either frozen or at room temperature.

The source of the sample is a study of blood T cell repertoires in COVID-19 (dated by TCRdb to about 2020). For the wider study: Samples from collaborators originated in the United States, Italy and Spain and spanned both the acute and convalescent phases of COVID-19. Deeply sampled blood TCRbeta repertoires from subjects exposed to, actively infected with, or recovered from COVID-19 were included in the dataset. Sample metadata almost always included a de-identified subject ID, COVID-19 status, age in years and sex. A freely available public database, intended as a resource for researchers studying the immune response to SARS-CoV-2, is where the repertoires were released. Where available, HLA class I and class II types were taken from metadata supplied by the sample provider and were not determined by assay-based typing. The samples were drawn from the first 160 participants of the ongoing ImmuneRACE study and from 950 to 1,500 subjects provided by 6 global collaborators. The prospective study material was composed of cDNA or gDNA derived from T cells, B-cell-depleted T cells, or PBMCs. The study at large found these results: Clinical and demographic metadata were provided uncurated, with the amount varying by source and participant.

V drops 4 bases and J drops 5 bases, leaving 26 bases in between. The CDR1 and CDR2 encoded by the germline V gene (reference sequence) are SEHNR and FQNEAQ. From the cysteine through the phenylalanine, the CDR3 covers 18 amino acids. Just the 54-base CDR3 DNA is kept, in frame starting at base 1. TCRbeta CDR3 regions were amplified from genomic DNA using the immunoSEQ Assay, a bias-controlled multiplex PCR. As for the authors' bioinformatics: The number of nucleated cells in each sample was estimated from the amplification of reference gene primers within the assay. Sequence reads were collapsed and filtered to measure the absolute abundance of every unique TCRbeta CDR3 rearrangement. For each sample, productive Simpson clonality was calculated by taking the square root of Simpson's diversity index across productive rearrangements. TCRdb took this table from immuneACCESS and kept in-frame rearrangements with V and J called. Such tables lack part of the clones; where checked against another copy, unresolved V genes explain under half of the gap, and the rest is unexplained. That table furnishes V, J and clone size, whereas the DNA furnished D and trimming. Recorded for this sample are roughly 360,000 clones; about 87% of them occurred a single time. Approximately 1.2% of the sample is in the top ten clones.

The source of this sequence is a man aged 25-45 years who had recovered from COVID-19. This receptor chain uses TRBV7-9 and TRBJ1-1, and TRBD1 may be the D gene, going by 6 matching bases. The specimen sequenced was PBMCs or T cells enriched from blood (not recorded which). In nucleotide form, the sequence is TGTGCCAGCAGCTCCCGATCCTCCCCACAGGGTGGGGATACTGAAGCTTTCTTT. It translates as CASSSRSSPQGGDTEAFF.